This TCR beta chain was retrieved from a study of blood T cell repertoires in COVID-19. Study summary: Researchers got acute and convalescent COVID-19 samples from the United States, Italy and Spain.

The CDR3 has 14 residues. Germline V lookup: CDR1 SGHRS, CDR2 YFSETQ. The germline V and J ends were trimmed by 0 bases and 7 bases, with 12 bases remaining between them. Everyone who took part was roughly 18 to 95 years old, and they came from 20 to 25 US areas. Participants reported their clinical history, and cohort assignment relied on those reports. Recovered status applied to Cohort 3 donors who had two consecutive negative PCRs. It also applied to those with clearance or with symptom resolution. Repertoires were generated with immunoSEQ multiplex PCR, while TCRdb's copy carries only in-frame clones and drops some. Of approximately 300,000 clones in the sample, 90% were seen once.

Sequencing was performed on PBMCs or T cells enriched from blood (not recorded which). This chain uses TRBV5-1 with TRBJ2-3; D not certain. The TCR originated in a man aged 55 to 70 who had recovered from COVID-19. The CDR3: CASSLALPSNTQYF. The CDR3 DNA reads as TGCGCCAGCAGCTTGGCTCTACCTTCGAATACGCAGTATTTT.